Listed here are 10 T cell receptor beta chains from one sample, sequenced in a study of T cell repertoires in cytomegalovirus infection (dated by TCRdb to about 2019). TCRdb shows the sequencer as Illumina HiSeq 1500. TCRdb reprocessing: public reads trimmed at Q25 with fastp, clones called with MiXCR, in-frame beta chains kept. Every entry covers one CDR3 protein and lists the most common genes and DNA from its rows. For this sample there are 250,000 to 300,000 distinct CDR3 sequences; around 25% appear just once. The top ten clonotypes cover approximately 15% of the sample. Sequencing was performed on PBMCs. The receptors originated from a human donor in good health (CMV status not recorded). Some clones in this sample may be carry-over from other donors' samples.

The CDR3 loop is CASSYSSQGGKNIQYF. The CDR3 nucleotides are TGTGCCAGCAGTTACTCTTCACAGGGTGGCAAAAACATTCAGTACTTC. The chain couples TRBV6-5 to TRBJ2-4; maybe TRBD1 (6 bases). Trimming cost V 0 bases and J 3 bases, with 12 bases left between them. From germline, CDR1 is MNHEY and CDR2 SVGAGI. This CDR3 is built from 16 residues.

This clonotype came up once. This rearrangement joins TRBV5-1 to TRBJ2-7; D unclear. This CDR3 is built from 13 residues. Trimming removed 2 bases from V and 6 bases from J, with 12 bases in between. Germline-derived CDR1 and CDR2 are SGHRS and YFSETQ. The CDR3 sequence is CASSFPRPLEQYF. CDR3 bases: TGCGCCAGCAGCTTCCCCCGACCCCTCGAGCAGTACTTC.

This sequence joins TRBV4-2 and TRBJ2-7; D not certain. The CDR3 is 14 residues long. Germline assignment: CDR1 LGHNA and CDR2 YNFKEQ. The V and J ends lost 3 bases and 3 bases respectively, with 12 bases between them. The CDR3 sequence: CASSHTTRLYEQYF. Written as DNA, the CDR3 is TGTGCCAGCAGCCACACGACGCGCCTCTACGAGCAGTACTTC.

In its sample, this clonotype is medium-sized. The chain is built from TRBV11-2 and TRBJ2-1, with D perhaps assigned TRBD1 or TRBD2 (5 bases each). Germline CDR1 SGHAT, CDR2 FQNNGV. The CDR3 covers 13 residues. Trimming stripped 6 bases from V and 8 bases from J, with 14 bases between. CDR3 amino acids: CASSPWGLDEQFF. Written as DNA, the CDR3 is TGTGCCAGCAGTCCCTGGGGGTTGGATGAGCAGTTCTTC.

This clonotype was observed a few times. This rearrangement joins TRBV4-1 to TRBJ2-7; the D gene could be TRBD1 or TRBD2 (5 bases each). The CDR3 extends over 15 amino acids. Germline V gene sequence: CDR1 MGHRA, CDR2 YSYEKL. Trimming removed 2 bases at V and 2 bases at J, with 13 bases between. CDR3 loop: CASSQLARETYEQYF. CDR3 in DNA: TGCGCCAGCAGCCAATTGGCCAGGGAGACCTACGAGCAGTACTTC.

This clonotype appeared a few times. J is TRBJ2-2 and V is TRBV6-4; 7 bases map to TRBD1. This CDR3 spans 14 amino acids. Germline-derived CDR1 and CDR2 are MRHNA and SNTAGT. The V gene end was trimmed by 6 bases and the J gene end by 5 bases; junction bases not matched to a gene: 6. The DNA for the CDR3 is TGTGCCAGCAGCCGAACAGGGGAAACCGGGGAGCTGTTTTTT. Translated: CASSRTGETGELFF.

This clonotype turned up a few times. The rearrangement links TRBV19 to TRBJ2-1; no clear D. Germline V gives CDR1 LNHDA, CDR2 SQIVND (reference sequence). V was clipped by 1 base and J by 2 bases, with 9 bases between them. The CDR3 is made up of 15 amino acids. As DNA, the CDR3 is TGTGCCAGTAGTATAGGGTTTCCCCCCTACAATGAGCAGTTCTTC. As protein: CASSIGFPPYNEQFF.

J is TRBJ2-1 and V is TRBV5-1; 10 bases map to TRBD1. The trim removed 3 bases at V and 6 bases at J, leaving 9 bases unmatched. Germline assignment: CDR1 SGHRS and CDR2 YFSETQ. This CDR3 comprises 16 residues. The CDR3 loop is CASSSGAGTGVNEQFF. CDR3 in DNA: TGCGCCAGCAGCTCGGGCGCCGGGACAGGGGTCAATGAGCAGTTCTTC.

The CDR3 region has the DNA TGCGCCAGCATCCTTGGAGGCGGAGGGTCCTACAATGAGCAGTTCTTC. Its protein product is CASILGGGGSYNEQFF. The chain combines TRBV5-1 with TRBJ2-1, with D tentatively TRBD2 (6 bases). Per the germline V gene, CDR1 is SGHRS and CDR2 is YFSETQ. The CDR3 covers 16 residues. Trimming left V 6 bases short and J 1 base short, with 17 bases between.

In DNA form, the CDR3 reads TGTGCCAGCAGTTCTTTGGCCAACGTCCTGACTTTC. This sequence encodes CASSSLANVLTF. This chain connects TRBV27 to TRBJ2-6; D call uncertain. CDR1 and CDR2 from the germline V gene are MNHEY and SMNVEV (reference sequence). The CDR3 loop spans 12 amino acids. Trimming left V 4 bases short and J 6 bases short, with 4 bases between.